Detailed here is one T cell receptor (beta chain). This CDR3 fails to terminate in the conserved phenylalanine or tryptophan, so it likely reflects a read error. PBMCs stored at -80 C, numbering 2 million, were the origin of the unsorted libraries. This sample was taken from a study of neurological immune-mediated disorders. TCRdb re-analysed the 5' RACE reads in MiXCR, keeping a single row per CDR3 protein. The data contain about 46,000 distinct CDR3 sequences, around 4.5% of them singletons. Germline V gives CDR1 MGHDK, CDR2 SYGVNS. The CDR3 is 10 amino acids. V was pared by 7 bases and J by 13 bases, with 11 bases between.

The V call is TRBV25-1, the J call TRBJ2-1; D perhaps matches TRBD2 (6 bases). This sequence was found in a woman aged 55-75 years with multiple sclerosis. The specimen was PBMCs. The CDR3 nucleotides read TGTGCCAGCATGCTGGACTACCAGTTCAAC. Protein: CASMLDYQFN.